The clone carrying this T cell receptor (beta chain) was counted ten times or more. Its antigen is not known. This sample is part of a study of early T cells in non-severe SARS-CoV-2 infection. Study overall: Chains were unpaired, as sequencing was done on bulk RNA from unsorted whole blood.

Study-level points and caveats: CD4 and private specificities were missed by VDJdb matching, which favored anti-spike CD8 responses.

This CDR3 is built from 12 residues. Germline V gene data show CDR1 as GTSNPN and CDR2 as SVGIG (reference sequence). The V end lost 0 bases, the J end lost 6 bases, and 7 bases lay between the germline ends. Individual cDNA molecules were tagged with unique molecular identifiers. Each CDR3 protein gets one entry after TCRdb re-called the 5' RACE reads with MiXCR. This sample has about 83,000 distinct CDR3 sequences, with 10% found just once. The genes are TRBV30 and TRBJ2-3, with no clear D. The receptor comes from an adult who was a healthcare worker with PCR-confirmed SARS-CoV-2 infection or an uninfected control (not recorded which). The sample here was whole blood, taken at baseline. The chain's CDR3 is CAWSVNLDTQYF. The CDR3 nucleotides are TGTGCCTGGAGTGTAAATTTGGATACGCAGTATTTT.